Listed below are T cell receptor beta chains from one sample, sequenced in a study of blood T cell repertoires in COVID-19. Sequencing used immunoSEQ multiplex PCR; TCRdb keeps in-frame clones, though not all of them. The data show about 150,000 clones, with 76% seen just once and less than 4.5% held by the top ten. Sample: peripheral blood. These receptors all stem from an elderly woman with acute or convalescent COVID-19. Each CDR3 is given without its conserved first and last residue. The order of the fields is clone size, V gene, CDR3 length, D gene, CDR3 protein. A D gene is named only where the DNA matches it firmly. Clone size, where shown, is once, few, many, or a class for clones that have expanded.

clone size: .; V gene: TRBV7-2; CDR3 length: 13; D gene: TRBD1; CDR3 protein: ASSSSGTDNYGYT
clone size: .; V gene: TRBV12-3/TRBV12-4; CDR3 length: 11; D gene: .; CDR3 protein: ASSFLRNTEAF
clone size: .; V gene: TRBV7-6; CDR3 length: 14; D gene: .; CDR3 protein: ASSLGVGRDNQPQH
clone size: .; V gene: TRBV4-2; CDR3 length: 14; D gene: .; CDR3 protein: ASSQDWEVSYNEQF
clone size: few; V gene: TRBV7-6; CDR3 length: 16; D gene: .; CDR3 protein: ASSLEDPGAYTGNTIY
clone size: .; V gene: TRBV2; CDR3 length: 12; D gene: .; CDR3 protein: ASSERGSGQPQH
clone size: .; V gene: TRBV24-1; CDR3 length: 13; D gene: TRBD2; CDR3 protein: ATSDSGRGNNEQF
clone size: .; V gene: TRBV4-3; CDR3 length: 15; D gene: .; CDR3 protein: ASSQEVIRGDQEKLF
clone size: few; V gene: TRBV19; CDR3 length: 14; D gene: TRBD1; CDR3 protein: ASSVPTGAKQAGYT
clone size: .; V gene: TRBV20-1; CDR3 length: 12; D gene: TRBD1; CDR3 protein: SASRQGAMAEAF
clone size: .; V gene: TRBV5-6; CDR3 length: 15; D gene: TRBD1; CDR3 protein: ASSQIDRGISGNTIY
clone size: .; V gene: TRBV21-1; CDR3 length: 14; D gene: .; CDR3 protein: ASGKSGGSNTGELF
clone size: .; V gene: TRBV11-3; CDR3 length: 11; D gene: .; CDR3 protein: ASSSSTGTHPV
clone size: .; V gene: TRBV5-1; CDR3 length: 11; D gene: .; CDR3 protein: ASSLDSNYGYT
clone size: .; V gene: TRBV7-9; CDR3 length: 12; D gene: TRBD1; CDR3 protein: ASSLIPGGNGYT
clone size: .; V gene: TRBV12-3/TRBV12-4; CDR3 length: 10; D gene: .; CDR3 protein: ASSLPRAEAF
clone size: once; V gene: TRBV7-2; CDR3 length: 11; D gene: .; CDR3 protein: ASTPGGNQPQH